The entry below describes one T cell receptor beta chain. Trimming cost V 1 base and J 0 bases, with 13 bases left between them. Germline V gene sequence: CDR1 SGHRS, CDR2 YFSETQ. The CDR3 covers 16 residues. 13 Jbeta primers and 60 Vbeta primers were used for the PCR. Clones were read by immunoSEQ multiplex PCR, and TCRdb kept only the in-frame ones, dropping some. There are 250,000 to 350,000 clones in the sample; under 80% occur only once, and roughly 2.4% lies in the top ten. This sample was included in a study of cytomegalovirus exposure and HLA in healthy donors. The chain is built from TRBV5-1 and TRBJ1-1; possibly TRBD1 for D (5 bases). The TCR comes from a female donor in good health and CMV-seronegative. Sequencing input: PBMCs. CDR3 nucleotide sequence: TGCGCCAGCAGCTTGTTTATTGGGGGGGTGAACACTGAAGCTTTCTTT. It yields the protein CASSLFIGGVNTEAFF.